The next 18 T cell receptor beta chains were all read from a single sample in a study of blood T cells in healthy people across ages. It was with a sample-barcoded 5' primer and a J-beta primer mix that a second PCR of roughly 7 to 12 cycles was run. Via MiXCR, TCRdb re-called the 5' RACE reads, giving one row per CDR3 protein. The sample lists 700,000 to 850,000 distinct CDR3 sequences, around 36% occurring once. The specimen sequenced was blood. Receptor source: a man younger than 35 in good health.

This clonotype was observed a handful of times. The chain links TRBV7-2 to TRBJ2-3, with 13 bases fitting TRBD2. CDR1 is SGHTA and CDR2 is FQGNSA in the germline V gene. The CDR3 runs 19 residues. Trimming at V came to 2 bases and at J to 3 bases, leaving 11 bases not matched to a gene. CDR3 DNA: TGTGCCAGCAGCTTATATGCAACTAGCGGGGGGGCCAAGACAGATACGCAGTATTTT. The encoded protein is CASSLYATSGGAKTDTQYF.

The chain combines TRBV21-1 with TRBJ1-6; the listed D gene, TRBD1, was not tested against the DNA. TRBV21-1 is given as a pseudogene. The CDR3 has 15 amino acids. DNA of the CDR3: TGTGCCAGCAGTTTTAAAAGGGGGGTACATTCACCCCTCCACTTT. It yields the protein CASSFKRGVHSPLHF.

V is TRBV4-1 and J is TRBJ1-1; D remains ambiguous. The CDR3 sequence is 15 residues long. The V and J ends lost 0 bases and 1 base respectively, with 9 bases between them. CDR1 is MGHRA and CDR2 is YSYEKL in the germline V gene. The CDR3 DNA reads as TGCGCCAGCAGCCAAGAGGAGAGGGCGAACACTGAAGCTTTCTTT. It encodes CASSQEERANTEAFF.

The CDR3 sequence is CASSGTGLDEQFF. The CDR3 nucleotides read TGTGCCAGCAGCGGGACAGGGCTGGATGAGCAGTTCTTC. This chain links TRBV7-9 with TRBJ2-1; 9 bases agree with TRBD1. This CDR3 spans 13 amino acids. After removal of 5 bases from V and 8 bases from J, the junction contained 4 bases not matched to a gene. From germline, CDR1 is SEHNR and CDR2 FQNEAQ (reference sequence).

The sample holds many counts of this clonotype. The chain employs TRBV12-3 or TRBV12-4 and TRBJ1-2; no reliable D call. Deletions cut 5 bases from V and 10 bases from J, with 14 bases between. CDR3 length: 12 amino acids. CDR3 sequence reads: CASSPGLVIYTF. DNA of the CDR3: TGTGCCAGCAGTCCAGGACTCGTTATCTACACCTTC.

This clonotype was found a few times. J is TRBJ1-2 and V is TRBV10-3; a possible D gene is TRBD1 (5 bases). The ends were cut back, 3 bases at V and 8 bases at J, with 10 bases in the middle. From germline, CDR1 is ENHRY and CDR2 SYGVKD. CDR3 size: 12 residues. CDR3 loop: CAISDWGDGYTF. The CDR3 region has the DNA TGTGCCATCAGTGATTGGGGGGACGGCTACACCTTC.

This clonotype was counted only a few times. This chain links TRBV5-1 with TRBJ2-5; D unclear. CDR3 size: 15 residues. Germline CDR1 reads SGHRS; CDR2 reads YFSETQ. Trimming cost V 0 bases and J 2 bases, with 11 bases left between them. Written as DNA, the CDR3 is TGCGCCAGCAGCTTGGTTCCCGGGTTACAAGAGACCCAGTACTTC. Its translation is CASSLVPGLQETQYF.

Regarding this clonotype: This clone may be a read error of a much larger clone one base away. The chain joins TRBV20-1 to TRBJ2-1, with TRBD1 identical over 12 bases. Germline values: CDR1 DFQATT, CDR2 SNEGSKA (reference sequence). The CDR3 totals 16 residues. CDR3 nucleotides: TGCGGTGCTAGAGTGGGACAGGGGGCTAGGCACAATGAGCAGTTCTTC. This encodes CGARVGQGARHNEQFF.

V and J are TRBV5-5 and TRBJ2-7; 7 nucleotides line up with TRBD1. The last part of the DNA fits TRBJ2-5 better; the J call may be wrong. Germline CDR1 and CDR2: SGHKS and YYEKEE (reference sequence). This CDR3 contains 15 residues. Here the CDR3 DNA reads TGTGCCAGCAGCTTGAAGATGCAGGGGGTGGAGACCCAGTACTTC. Amino acid sequence: CASSLKMQGVETQYF.

This clonotype was counted only a few times. The gene calls are TRBV5-1 and TRBJ2-5, with D perhaps TRBD1 (6 bases). The CDR3 totals 12 residues. The germline V gene has CDR1 SGHRS and CDR2 YFSETQ. Trimming took off 5 bases at V and 11 bases at J, with 16 bases between the two ends. CDR3 protein: CASRQGHNEQYF. The CDR3 bases are TGCGCCAGCAGACAGGGTCACAATGAGCAGTACTTC.

Of note for this clonotype: A much larger clone differs by one base, so this may be a read error. This rearrangement joins TRBV7-6 to TRBJ1-5, with D unresolved. The CDR3 consists of 13 residues. Germline V gene lookup returns CDR1 SGHVS and CDR2 FNYEAQ. CDR3 sequence (DNA): TGTGCCGGCAGCCCGACCCTGGGGCAGCCCCAGCATTTT. It encodes CAGSPTLGQPQHF. Full variable domain (rest looked up from reference TRBV7-6 and TRBJ1-5): GAGVSQSPRYKVTKRGQDVALRCDPISGHVSLYWYRQALGQGPEFLTYFNYEAQQDKSGLPNDRFSAERPEGSISTLTIQRTEQRDSAMYRCAGSPTLGQPQHFGDGTRLSIL.

This clonotype has only a few counts. This chain connects TRBV20-1 to TRBJ1-5; D unclear. This CDR3 is built from 13 residues. V lost 6 bases and J 7 bases, leaving 16 bases between the germline ends. Looked up from germline, CDR1 is DFQATT and CDR2 is SNEGSKA (reference sequence). The CDR3 region has the DNA TGCAGTGCGGCAGACCAAACCCAGCAGCCCCAGCATTTT. Protein product: CSAADQTQQPQHF.

This clonotype was seen at least ten times. This chain connects TRBV12-3 or TRBV12-4 to TRBJ2-3, with a possible D match to TRBD2 (6 bases). The CDR3 is 13 residues long. Trimming took 6 bases from V and 2 from J, leaving 9 bases between them. The DNA of the CDR3 is TGTGCCAGCAGGGGCGGGAACACAGATACGCAGTATTTT. It is translated as CASRGGNTDTQYF.

For this clonotype: An end of the junction differs from the germline gene, which may be a read error. V is TRBV29-1 and J is TRBJ2-7; D is uncertain. This CDR3 spans 13 amino acids. CDR1 and CDR2 (germline): SQVTM, ANQGSEA. The CDR3 sequence is CSVIDANSNEQYF. CDR3 nucleotides: TGCAGCGTTATTGATGCCAACTCCAACGAGCAGTACTTC.

This clonotype was picked up a small number of times. The genes are TRBV27 and TRBJ1-4, with D unclear. Germline loops: CDR1 MNHEY, CDR2 SMNVEV (reference sequence). V was shortened by 2 bases and J by 7 bases, with 11 bases between the two germline ends. The CDR3 covers 14 residues. In DNA, the CDR3 is TGTGCCAGCAGTTTAGGAAGGATGGGTGAAAAACTGTTTTTT. This translates into CASSLGRMGEKLFF.

The gene calls are TRBV18 and TRBJ2-2; 8 bases agree with TRBD1. Germline V gene sequence: CDR1 KGHSH, CDR2 LQKENI. The CDR3 totals 18 residues. The V gene end was trimmed by 1 base and the J gene end by 5 bases; junction bases not matched to a gene: 12. In DNA form, the CDR3 reads TGTGCCAGCTCACCACGAATGTTGCAGGGGGCAGGAACCGGGGAGCTGTTTTTT. Translated, it gives CASSPRMLQGAGTGELFF.

This rearrangement joins TRBV5-1 to TRBJ2-2, with 11 bases that match TRBD2. This CDR3 is 17 amino acids long. Germline V lookup: CDR1 SGHRS, CDR2 YFSETQ. J lost 3 bases, V lost 4 bases, and 8 bases had no gene match. CDR3 nucleotides: TGCGCCAGCAGCGCCTTCCTAGCGGGGGGCGACACCGGGGAGCTGTTTTTT. It is translated as CASSAFLAGGDTGELFF.

The rearrangement links TRBV12-3 or TRBV12-4 to TRBJ2-5; D might be TRBD1 or TRBD2, each matching 5 bases. The ends were cut back, 3 bases at V and 11 bases at J, with 22 bases in the middle. This CDR3 region has 15 residues. CDR3 sequence: CASSLPGRQRNEQYF. The CDR3 DNA sequence: TGTGCCAGCAGTTTGCCGGGGCGGCAAAGAAATGAGCAGTACTTC.